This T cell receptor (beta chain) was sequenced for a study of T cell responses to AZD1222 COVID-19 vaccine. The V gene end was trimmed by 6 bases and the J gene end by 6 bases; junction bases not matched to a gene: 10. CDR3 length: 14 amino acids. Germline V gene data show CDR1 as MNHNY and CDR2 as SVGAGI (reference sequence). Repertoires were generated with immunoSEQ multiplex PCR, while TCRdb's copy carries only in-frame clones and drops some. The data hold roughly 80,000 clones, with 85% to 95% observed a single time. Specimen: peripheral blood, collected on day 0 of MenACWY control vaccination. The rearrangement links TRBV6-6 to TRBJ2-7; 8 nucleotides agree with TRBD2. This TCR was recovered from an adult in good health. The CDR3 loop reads CASSHTSGRGEQYF. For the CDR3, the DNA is TGTGCCAGCAGCCACACTAGCGGTAGAGGCGAGCAGTACTTC.